These 29 T cell receptor beta chains originate from one sample sequenced in a study of blood T cell repertoires in COVID-19. The table came from immunoSEQ multiplex PCR; TCRdb's copy has only in-frame clones and leaves some out. The table lists about 370,000 clones, around 87% of them singletons. Sequenced sample: PBMCs or T cells enriched from blood (not recorded which). Receptor source: a man younger than 35 who had recovered from COVID-19.

V and J are TRBV6-5 and TRBJ1-1, with no clear D. Trimming took 0 bases from V and 5 from J, leaving 7 bases between them. The CDR3 length is 13 residues. Germline V CDR1 and CDR2: MNHEY, SVGAGI. For the CDR3, the DNA is TGTGCCAGCAGTTACTCGTTCCGGACTGAAGCTTTCTTT. Amino acid sequence: CASSYSFRTEAFF.

This clone was detected a few times. The CDR3 nucleotides are TGCAGTGCTCTGACGAGCGGTGGCTACACCTTC. It yields the protein CSALTSGGYTF. V is TRBV20-1 and J is TRBJ1-2, with unresolved D. V was shortened by 5 bases and J by 7 bases, with 11 bases between the two germline ends. Germline assignment: CDR1 DFQATT and CDR2 SNEGSKA (reference sequence). There are 11 residues in the CDR3.

The V and J genes are TRBV12-3 or TRBV12-4 and TRBJ2-4; tentatively, D is TRBD1 (6 bases). CDR3 size: 12 residues. The V end lost 5 bases, the J end lost 10 bases, and 12 bases lay between the germline ends. The DNA of the CDR3 is TGTGCCAGCAGTCGGGACACTCCGATTCAGTACTTC. Protein product: CASSRDTPIQYF.

The chain links TRBV24-1 to TRBJ1-5; TRBD1 matches at 10 bases. There are 18 residues in the CDR3. Trimming cost V 4 bases and J 4 bases; bases outside gene matches: 12. CDR1 KGHDR and CDR2 SFDVKD come from the germline V gene. CDR3 nucleotide sequence: TGTGCCACCAGTGAGGAAGACAGGGGGCGAAGGAGGAATCAGCCCCAGCATTTT. Translating gives CATSEEDRGRRRNQPQHF.

The chain has TRBV7-3 and TRBJ2-7; 8 nucleotides match TRBD2. CDR1 and CDR2 (germline): SGHTA, FQGTGA. This CDR3 is 14 amino acids long. Trimming took 2 bases from V and 7 from J; bases not matched to a gene: 7. The CDR3 nucleotides read TGTGCCAGCAGCTTAGGCACTAGCGGCTCTGAGCAGTACTTC. Residues: CASSLGTSGSEQYF.

The chain has TRBV5-8 and TRBJ2-2, with D unclear. The CDR3 sequence is 13 residues long. The germline V and J ends were trimmed by 7 bases and 3 bases, with 10 bases remaining between them. Germline V CDR1 and CDR2: SGHTS, YDEGEE. The CDR3 coding sequence is TGTGCCAGCTGTTTTACGGACACCGGGGAGCTGTTTTTT. Translation gives CASCFTDTGELFF.

This clone appeared a few times. The chain employs TRBV28 and TRBJ1-1; 7 bases agree with TRBD1. This CDR3 has 15 amino acids. Germline V CDR1 and CDR2: MDHEN, SYDVKM. With 4 bases clipped from V and 6 bases from J, the junction kept 11 bases outside the gene matches. For the CDR3, the DNA is TGTGCCAGCAGTTCATCCCAGGGGGTTCCGGCTGAAGCTTTCTTT. It translates to CASSSSQGVPAEAFF. Full variable domain (outside the CDR3, taken from reference TRBV28 and TRBJ1-1): DVKVTQSSRYLVKRTGEKVFLECVQDMDHENMFWYRQDPGLGLRLIYFSYDVKMKEKGDIPEGYSVSREKKERFSLILESASTNQTSMYLCASSSSQGVPAEAFFGQGTRLTVV.

V usage is TRBV6-5 and J usage is TRBJ1-6; 7 nucleotides agree with TRBD1. Germline V gene data show CDR1 as MNHEY and CDR2 as SVGAGI. J gave up 8 bases and V 2 bases, and 6 bases lay outside the gene matches. The CDR3 is 15 residues long. CDR3 in DNA: TGTGCCAGCAGTTACACTACAGGGGAGGATTCACCCCTCCACTTT. This sequence encodes CASSYTTGEDSPLHF.

The CDR3 is CASSRATGILLNGYTF. The CDR3 DNA reads as TGTGCCAGCAGCCGGGCCACAGGGATATTGCTTAATGGCTACACCTTC. The chain joins TRBV14 to TRBJ1-2; maybe TRBD1 (6 bases). Germline V gene sequence: CDR1 SGHDN, CDR2 FVKESK. V lost 4 bases and J 6 bases, leaving 21 bases between the germline ends. The CDR3 is made up of 16 amino acids. Filled out from reference TRBV14 and TRBJ1-2, the complete variable domain reads EAGVTQFPSHSVIEKGQTVTLRCDPISGHDNLYWYRRVMGKEIKFLLHFVKESKQDESGMPNNRFLAERTGGTYSTLKVQPAELEDSGVYFCASSRATGILLNGYTFGSGTRLTVV.

The chain has TRBV6-5 and TRBJ1-1; D might be TRBD1 (6 bases). The V and J ends lost 5 bases and 1 base respectively, with 8 bases between them. This CDR3 spans 13 amino acids. Germline V lookup: CDR1 MNHEY, CDR2 SVGAGI. The CDR3 reads CASSPQGNTEAFF. DNA for the CDR3: TGTGCCAGCAGTCCACAGGGGAACACTGAAGCTTTCTTT.

The rearrangement links TRBV6-5 to TRBJ1-1; 9 bases are a match to TRBD1. The V and J ends lost 7 bases and 1 base, in that order; junction bases with no gene match: 4. CDR1 MNHEY and CDR2 SVGAGI come from the germline V gene. This CDR3 region has 14 residues. In DNA, the CDR3 is TGTGCCAGCACCCTGGGACAGGGGAACACTGAAGCTTTCTTT. Its protein is CASTLGQGNTEAFF.

The chain uses TRBV10-3 and TRBJ2-5, with 8 bases matching TRBD2. The CDR3 consists of 16 residues. Germline CDR1 reads ENHRY; CDR2 reads SYGVKD. After removal of 3 bases from V and 5 bases from J, the junction contained 11 bases not matched to a gene. For the CDR3, the DNA is TGTGCCATCAGTGATTCGGGCGGGGGGCTATTGGAGACCCAGTACTTC. Protein sequence: CAISDSGGGLLETQYF.

This clone was observed once. This chain uses TRBV7-9 with TRBJ2-7; a possible D gene is TRBD2 (6 bases). The germline V gene has CDR1 SEHNR and CDR2 FQNEAQ (reference sequence). The CDR3 spans 16 residues. V gave up 4 bases and J gave up 3 bases, with 19 bases separating them. CDR3 bases: TGTGCCAGCAGCTCGGGCGGGGACGCGTTCTACTACGAGCAGTACTTC. Translation gives CASSSGGDAFYYEQYF.

The chain links TRBV7-3 to TRBJ1-1; 11 nucleotides align to TRBD1. The CDR3 length is 19 residues. Germline V gene lookup returns CDR1 SGHTA and CDR2 FQGTGA. The J segment lost 7 bases and the V segment lost 3 bases, leaving 19 bases of the junction unmatched. CDR3: CASSFPNIKDRGQYSEAFF. CDR3 nucleotide sequence: TGTGCCAGCAGCTTCCCAAATATAAAGGACAGGGGGCAGTATAGTGAAGCTTTCTTT.

This clone has more than one count but fewer than ten. The J gene is TRBJ1-2, the V gene TRBV19; a weak D match, TRBD1 (6 bases). V shed 7 bases and J shed 6 bases, with 9 bases lying between them. This CDR3 is built from 11 residues. Looked up from germline, CDR1 is LNHDA and CDR2 is SQIVND (reference sequence). As DNA, the CDR3 is TGTGCCAGTAACAGGGCCGATGGCTACACCTTC. Its translation is CASNRADGYTF. Filled out from reference TRBV19 and TRBJ1-2, the complete variable domain reads DGGITQSPKYLFRKEGQNVTLSCEQNLNHDAMYWYRQDPGQGLRLIYYSQIVNDFQKGDIAEGYSVSREKKESFPLTVTSAQKNPTAFYLCASNRADGYTFGSGTRLTVV.

The chain joins TRBV18 to TRBJ2-3, with D perhaps matching TRBD2 (7 bases). The germline gives CDR1 KGHSH, CDR2 LQKENI. Between the trimmed V and J ends, which lost 2 bases and 4 bases, there was a span of 10 bases. This CDR3 has 14 residues. The CDR3 reads CASSPTGGADTQYF. In DNA, the CDR3 is TGTGCCAGCTCACCAACGGGGGGCGCAGATACGCAGTATTTT.

This clone came up a few times. The rearrangement joins TRBV9 to TRBJ1-2; a weak D match, TRBD1 (6 bases). The ends were cut back, 1 base at V and 3 bases at J, with 10 bases in the middle. Germline V gene lookup returns CDR1 SGDLS and CDR2 YYNGEE. The CDR3 runs to 14 residues. CDR3 residues: CASSVSWTDYGYTF. As DNA, the CDR3 is TGTGCCAGCAGCGTATCTTGGACAGACTATGGCTACACCTTC.

This clone was counted a few times. The rearrangement uses TRBV4-1 and TRBJ1-1, with D uncertain. There are 12 residues in the CDR3. Per germline, CDR1 MGHRA and CDR2 YSYEKL. V lost 3 bases and J lost 8, with 10 bases in between. The CDR3 region has the DNA TGCGCCAGCAGCCATTTTACGGGGGAAGCTTTCTTT. This codes for CASSHFTGEAFF.

The V gene is TRBV25-1, the J gene TRBJ2-1; 9 bases agree with TRBD1. V gave up 5 bases and J gave up 2 bases; unmatched junction bases: 7. The germline gives CDR1 MGHDK, CDR2 SYGVNS. The CDR3 covers 16 residues. The CDR3 here is CASSSTGGRAYNEQFF. The CDR3 nucleotides read TGTGCCAGCAGTTCAACAGGGGGCAGAGCCTACAATGAGCAGTTCTTC.

The chain couples TRBV30 to TRBJ2-7; perhaps TRBD1 as D (5 bases). The germline V gene encodes CDR1 GTSNPN and CDR2 SVGIG (reference sequence). The CDR3 runs 13 residues. Between the trimmed V and J ends, which lost 0 bases and 7 bases, there was a span of 13 bases. The CDR3: CAWSVGHRLEQYF. In nucleotides, the CDR3 is TGTGCCTGGAGTGTAGGACACCGCTTAGAGCAGTACTTC.

This chain uses TRBV4-1 with TRBJ1-6; D call uncertain. V lost 8 bases and J lost 10, with 12 bases in between. The CDR3 is 12 amino acids. Germline CDR1 MGHRA, CDR2 YSYEKL. The CDR3 is CASRSTASPLHF. The CDR3 nucleotides read TGCGCCAGCCGTTCGACTGCCTCACCCCTCCACTTT.

This chain uses TRBV7-8 with TRBJ1-1, with TRBD1 matching over 9 bases. This CDR3 is 15 amino acids long. The V and J ends lost 4 bases and 1 base, in that order; junction bases with no gene match: 4. CDR1 is SGHVS and CDR2 is FQNEAQ in the germline V gene. In nucleotides, the CDR3 is TGTGCCAGCAGCTCAGAGACAGGGGGGAACACTGAAGCTTTCTTT. Translating it yields CASSSETGGNTEAFF.

This chain connects TRBV19 to TRBJ2-3; 8 bases match TRBD2. This CDR3 has 15 amino acids. CDR1 is LNHDA, CDR2 SQIVND, per germline (reference sequence). After removal of 4 bases from V and 2 bases from J, the junction contained 5 bases not matched to a gene. The CDR3 loop is CASSKGSGTTDTQYF. The CDR3 bases are TGTGCCAGTAGTAAAGGTAGCGGGACCACAGATACGCAGTATTTT.

The chain employs TRBV28 and TRBJ2-7, with 9 bases that match TRBD1. The germline V gene encodes CDR1 MDHEN and CDR2 SYDVKM. The CDR3 contains 15 residues. Trimming cost V 5 bases and J 3 bases; bases outside gene matches: 8. This chain's CDR3 is CASSPPGTGNYEQYF. The CDR3 bases are TGTGCCAGCAGTCCCCCCGGGACAGGGAACTACGAGCAGTACTTC.

This chain uses TRBV19 with TRBJ1-4; 7 bases align to TRBD1. This CDR3 is built from 15 residues. CDR1 is LNHDA, CDR2 SQIVND, per germline (reference sequence). Trimming took 5 bases from V and 3 from J; bases not matched to a gene: 6. CDR3 region: CASSSSGTANEKLFF. The CDR3 nucleotides are TGTGCCAGTAGTTCCTCCGGGACAGCTAATGAAAAACTGTTTTTT.

V gene TRBV4-1 combines with J gene TRBJ2-5; TRBD1 aligns across 7 bases. Germline V gives CDR1 MGHRA, CDR2 YSYEKL. The CDR3 runs 15 residues. V shed 1 base, J shed 6 bases, and the junction held 8 bases outside the gene matches. CDR3 protein: CASSQVDRARQTQYF. CDR3 nucleotide sequence: TGCGCCAGCAGCCAAGTCGACAGGGCGCGTCAGACCCAGTACTTC.

This sequence joins TRBV28 and TRBJ1-6; D is possibly TRBD1 (5 bases). Germline V gives CDR1 MDHEN, CDR2 SYDVKM. V was pared by 2 bases and J by 10 bases, with 12 bases between. This CDR3 is 14 amino acids long. The CDR3 bases are TGTGCCAGCAGTTTACGACAGTTTGGGTCACCCCTCCACTTT. Residues: CASSLRQFGSPLHF. The full variable domain, rest sourced from reference TRBV28 and TRBJ1-6, is DVKVTQSSRYLVKRTGEKVFLECVQDMDHENMFWYRQDPGLGLRLIYFSYDVKMKEKGDIPEGYSVSREKKERFSLILESASTNQTSMYLCASSLRQFGSPLHFGNGTRLTVT.

This chain links TRBV27 with TRBJ2-7, with TRBD1 identical over 8 bases. This CDR3 contains 15 residues. Germline V CDR1 and CDR2: MNHEY, SMNVEV (reference sequence). The ends lost 6 bases at V and 4 bases at J; junction bases unmatched: 11. CDR3 region: CASSHAGDRRYEQYF. Here the CDR3 DNA reads TGTGCCAGCAGCCACGCCGGGGACAGGAGATACGAGCAGTACTTC.

This chain joins TRBV27 and TRBJ1-2, with TRBD1 identical over 8 bases. The length of the CDR3 is 14 residues. Germline loops: CDR1 MNHEY, CDR2 SMNVEV (reference sequence). V lost 6 bases, J lost 7 bases, and 10 bases stayed unmatched. CDR3 in DNA: TGTGCCAGCAGCCGCTCGGACAGGGAAAGTGGCTACACCTTC. Its protein product is CASSRSDRESGYTF.